One and the same sample provided the 21 T cell receptor beta chains below, sequenced in a study of cytomegalovirus exposure and HLA in healthy donors (dated by TCRdb to about 2017). The library came from the immunoSEQ multiplex PCR assay. Held by TCRdb, this immuneACCESS table contains in-frame sequences only and omits some clones. Under half of the omission traces to an unresolved V gene where checked; the cause of the rest is unknown. The sample table shows 150,000 to 200,000 clones, and about 81% are seen once. In total, the top ten clones hold roughly 1.2% of the sample. Sequenced input: PBMCs. These receptors all stem from a woman in her twenties or thirties in good health and CMV-seronegative.

This clone was counted a single time. The chain couples TRBV5-4 to TRBJ1-4, with D unclear. CDR3 size: 14 residues. The V end was cut by 4 bases, the J end by 5 bases, with 12 bases between. Germline assignment: CDR1 SGHNT and CDR2 YYREEE (reference sequence). CDR3 DNA sequence: TGTGCCAGCAGCCCGCGGACGGGAAATGAAAAACTGTTTTTT. This translates into CASSPRTGNEKLFF.

The chain has TRBV13 and TRBJ2-5, with 13 bases that match TRBD2. J gave up 2 bases and V 3 bases, and 6 bases lay outside the gene matches. The CDR3 extends over 17 amino acids. Germline V lookup: CDR1 PRHDT, CDR2 FYEKMQ (reference sequence). The CDR3 DNA reads TGTGCCAGCAGCTTCGGACTAGCGGGAGAACGGCAAGAGACCCAGTACTTC. It translates to CASSFGLAGERQETQYF.

The J gene is TRBJ1-1, the V gene TRBV18; D gene ambiguous. The CDR3 extends over 15 amino acids. V was trimmed by 9 bases and J by 0 bases, leaving 17 bases between them. Germline loops: CDR1 KGHSH, CDR2 LQKENI. This chain's CDR3 is CASSGLDSLNTEAFF. The CDR3 region has the DNA TGTGCCAGTTCCGGACTCGACTCTTTGAACACTGAAGCTTTCTTT.

The gene calls are TRBV11-2 and TRBJ1-1; 9 positions match TRBD1. In germline, CDR1 is SGHAT, CDR2 FQNNGV. The V and J ends lost 5 bases and 3 bases, in that order; junction bases with no gene match: 13. The CDR3 consists of 17 residues. Here the CDR3 reads CASSRGTGRHRDTEAFF. DNA for the CDR3: TGTGCCAGCAGCCGAGGGACAGGGCGACATCGGGACACTGAAGCTTTCTTT.

CDR3 bases: TGTGCCAGCAGTTTGGGCAGCCTACCGGGACTCCCTCCTACGGGAACGCAGTATTTT. It specifies CASSLGSLPGLPPTGTQYF. The V gene is TRBV27, the J gene TRBJ2-3; maybe TRBD2 (6 bases). The germline CDR1 and CDR2 sequences are MNHEY and SMNVEV (reference sequence). This CDR3 has 19 amino acids. The V end was cut by 3 bases, the J end by 9 bases, with 31 bases between.

This sequence joins TRBV30 and TRBJ2-2; 8 nucleotides agree with TRBD2. Germline assignment: CDR1 GTSNPN and CDR2 SVGIG (reference sequence). The CDR3 has 17 amino acids. V lost 0 bases to trimming and J lost 5 bases; unmatched junction nucleotides: 11. The CDR3 region has the DNA TGTGCCTGGAGTGTCCTTGCAGCGGGAGTGGGGACCGGGGAGCTGTTTTTT. Translated, it gives CAWSVLAAGVGTGELFF.

This chain uses TRBV7-8 with TRBJ1-2; the D gene is possibly TRBD1 (5 bases). The CDR3 runs 16 residues. Germline-derived CDR1 and CDR2 are SGHVS and FQNEAQ. Trimming left V 1 base short and J 4 bases short, with 16 bases between. The CDR3 nucleotides are TGTGCCAGCAGCTTAGGTCCCCCCGGGGGACCCTATGGCTACACCTTC. It translates to CASSLGPPGGPYGYTF.

The V gene is TRBV30, the J gene TRBJ1-5, with D perhaps TRBD1 (5 bases). V lost 1 base and J lost 7, with 14 bases in between. The CDR3 is made up of 14 amino acids. Germline V lookup: CDR1 GTSNPN, CDR2 SVGIG (reference sequence). Here the CDR3 reads CAWSAAPGSQPQHF. The DNA for the CDR3 is TGTGCCTGGAGTGCCGCCCCAGGGTCCCAGCCCCAGCATTTT. The whole variable domain, remainder taken from reference TRBV30 and TRBJ1-5, is SQTIHQWPATLVQPVGSPLSLECTVEGTSNPNLYWYRQAAGRGLQLLFYSVGIGQISSEVPQNLSASRPQDRQFILSSKKLLLSDSGFYLCAWSAAPGSQPQHFGDGTRLSIL.

This sequence joins TRBV28 and TRBJ2-4; no firm D call. The ends were cut back, 4 bases at V and 0 bases at J, with 13 bases in the middle. CDR3 length: 16 residues. The V gene's germline CDR1 is MDHEN and CDR2 SYDVKM. This chain's CDR3 is CASSWSARRAKNIQYF. The DNA for the CDR3 is TGTGCCAGCAGTTGGAGTGCGAGGCGAGCCAAAAACATTCAGTACTTC.

This chain joins TRBV6-5 and TRBJ2-1, with D maybe TRBD1 (7 bases). The germline V and J ends were trimmed by 7 bases and 6 bases, with 10 bases remaining between them. Germline CDR1 MNHEY, CDR2 SVGAGI. CDR3 length: 12 residues. As DNA, the CDR3 is TGTGCCAGCACCCAGGGGGGCAATGAGCAGTTCTTC. Amino acids: CASTQGGNEQFF.

The rearrangement links TRBV4-2 to TRBJ2-7, with 8 bases aligning to TRBD1. Germline V gene data show CDR1 as LGHNA and CDR2 as YNFKEQ. J was trimmed by 4 bases and V by 1 base; bases with no gene match: 9. This CDR3 comprises 16 residues. CDR3 region: CASSQGFGQGAYEQYF. Written as DNA, the CDR3 is TGTGCCAGCAGCCAAGGGTTCGGGCAGGGGGCATACGAGCAGTACTTC.

The J gene is TRBJ2-5, the V gene TRBV5-4, with a possible D match to TRBD1 (5 bases). V lost 0 bases, J lost 5 bases, and 11 bases lay in between. This CDR3 has 14 amino acids. Germline values: CDR1 SGHNT, CDR2 YYREEE (reference sequence). CDR3 in DNA: TGTGCCAGCAGCTTGGGGCAGGGCCTGGAGACCCAGTACTTC. Translating it yields CASSLGQGLETQYF. Using reference TRBV5-4 and TRBJ2-5 for the parts outside the CDR3, the full variable domain is ETGVTQSPTHLIKTRGQQVTLRCSSQSGHNTVSWYQQALGQGPQFIFQYYREEENGRGNFPPRFSGLQFPNYSSELNVNALELDDSALYLCASSLGQGLETQYFGPGTRLLVL.

The table lists this clone with a count of one. The chain combines TRBV5-1 with TRBJ1-6; a weak D match, TRBD1 (5 bases). V was clipped by 0 bases and J by 5 bases, with 6 bases between them. There are 14 residues in the CDR3. Germline V gene lookup returns CDR1 SGHRS and CDR2 YFSETQ. The CDR3 loop reads CASSLGGDNSPLHF. In DNA, the CDR3 is TGCGCCAGCAGCTTGGGGGGGGATAATTCACCCCTCCACTTT. The entire variable domain, with the rest obtained from reference TRBV5-1 and TRBJ1-6, is as follows: KAGVTQTPRYLIKTRGQQVTLSCSPISGHRSVSWYQQTPGQGLQFLFEYFSETQRNKGNFPGRFSGRQFSNSRSEMNVSTLELGDSALYLCASSLGGDNSPLHFGNGTRLTVT.

The chain employs TRBV7-3 and TRBJ2-2; 7 bases align to TRBD1. CDR3 size: 14 residues. Trimming cost V 5 bases and J 5 bases; bases outside gene matches: 5. Per the germline V gene, CDR1 is SGHTA and CDR2 is FQGTGA. CDR3 loop: CASSGAGGTGELFF. The CDR3 region has the DNA TGTGCCAGCAGCGGGGCAGGGGGAACCGGGGAGCTGTTTTTT. Combining the CDR3 with reference TRBV7-3 and TRBJ2-2 gives the whole variable domain GAGVSQTPSNKVTEKGKYVELRCDPISGHTALYWYRQSLGQGPEFLIYFQGTGAADDSGLPNDRFFAVRPEGSVSTLKIQRTERGDSAVYLCASSGAGGTGELFFGEGSRLTVL.

This clone occurred once. The rearrangement links TRBV9 to TRBJ2-7, with TRBD2 matching 11 bases. Germline V gene sequence: CDR1 SGDLS, CDR2 YYNGEE. The CDR3 is 16 residues long. Trimming removed 4 bases from V and 0 bases from J; junction bases left unmatched: 6. The CDR3 nucleotides read TGTGCCAGCAGCCCTTCGACTAGCGGGAACTCCTACGAGCAGTACTTC. This encodes CASSPSTSGNSYEQYF.

The chain combines TRBV28 with TRBJ1-4, with a weak D call TRBD1 (5 bases). In germline, CDR1 is MDHEN, CDR2 SYDVKM. This CDR3 is built from 14 residues. Trimming shortened V by 6 bases and J by 3 bases, and 11 bases separated the two germline ends. CDR3 in DNA: TGTGCCAGCAGGGCATCGGGGGCTAATGAAAAACTGTTTTTT. Its protein product is CASRASGANEKLFF.

The chain employs TRBV7-9 and TRBJ1-5, with 7 bases that match TRBD1. Germline loops: CDR1 SEHNR, CDR2 FQNEAQ (reference sequence). The CDR3 runs 19 residues. Unmatched junction bases numbered 19, after V lost 5 bases and J lost 3 bases. CDR3 protein: CASSQAGSVRGVDNQPQHF. The CDR3, as DNA: TGTGCCAGCAGCCAGGCTGGCAGCGTCAGGGGGGTCGACAATCAGCCCCAGCATTTT.

The chain is built from TRBV6-5 and TRBJ2-2; D gene uncertain. The CDR3 length is 15 residues. Germline V gives CDR1 MNHEY, CDR2 SVGAGI. V shed 2 bases and J shed 5 bases, with 12 bases lying between them. CDR3 in amino acids: CASSYTPWATGELFF. The CDR3 coding sequence is TGTGCCAGCAGTTACACGCCGTGGGCAACCGGGGAGCTGTTTTTT.

This clone appeared a few times. In nucleotides, the CDR3 is TGTGCAAGTCGCACCCGACAGGGGGAGCTTAGTGAGCAGTTCTTC. Its translation: CASRTRQGELSEQFF. The V gene is TRBV12-2, the J gene TRBJ2-1; TRBD1 reflects the table's D call only, with no check against the DNA. TRBV12-2 is a known pseudogene. The CDR3 spans 15 residues.

This clone was seen a handful of times. The chain combines TRBV6-5 with TRBJ1-5, with a weak D call TRBD1 (6 bases). Germline values: CDR1 MNHEY, CDR2 SVGAGI. The CDR3 loop spans 14 amino acids. Trimming left V 3 bases short and J 3 bases short, with 9 bases between. The CDR3 bases are TGTGCCAGCAGTTATGGGGGCACCAATCAGCCCCAGCATTTT. Amino acid sequence: CASSYGGTNQPQHF.

The rearrangement links TRBV10-3 to TRBJ2-3, with a tentative D call TRBD1 (6 bases). Looked up from germline, CDR1 is ENHRY and CDR2 is SYGVKD. V was shortened by 0 bases and J by 4 bases, with 17 bases between the two germline ends. The CDR3 covers 17 residues. The CDR3 loop is CAISESTPGRGADTQYF. In nucleotides, the CDR3 is TGTGCCATCAGTGAGTCGACTCCTGGCAGGGGCGCAGATACGCAGTATTTT.